This T cell receptor (beta chain) stems from a study of human T cells and chemical hapten exposure. Looking at the study overall: Sensitizing treatment utilized 2% DPC over a 2 cm by 2 cm portion of upper inner arm skin.

TCRdb re-called the RACE reads through MiXCR, storing one row per CDR3 protein. The data contain 75,000 to 100,000 distinct CDR3 sequences, about 10% of them singletons. Time point denoted: patch test 1, 2 weeks after DPC sensitization. Treatment reported: therapeutic diphenylcyclopropenone sensitization with weekly scalp DPC. This clonotype was seen more than once but under ten times. Antigen specificity is unknown. General study results and limits: Significantly more large CDR3 similarity clusters arose among expanded TCRs than among controls.

The sequencing here drew on whole blood, taken in connection with sensitization to the hapten diphenylcyclopropenone (DPC). This sequence was found in a middle-aged man with alopecia areata. Some clones in this sample may be carry-over from other donors' samples.

CDR3 bases: TGCGCCAGCAGCTTGGGACAGGGGACAAATGAGCAGTTCTTC. Translating it yields CASSLGQGTNEQFF. This chain joins TRBV5-1 and TRBJ2-1, with TRBD1 matching 8 bases. The CDR3 is made up of 14 amino acids. Germline trimming cut 0 bases from V and 7 bases from J; bases unmatched to any gene: 3. CDR1 and CDR2 from the germline V gene are SGHRS and YFSETQ.